This TCR beta chain was captured by sequencing in a study of blood T cells in healthy people across ages. Study conclusions and caveats: The diversity estimates, figures obtained from one million T cells, were considered underestimates.

Alongside a J-beta primer mix, a sample-barcoded 5' primer served in a second PCR lasting about 7 to 12 cycles. Each sample provided no less than 2.5 million CDR3-containing paired-end reads. From the 5' RACE reads, TCRdb called clonotypes with MiXCR, one entry per CDR3 protein. Of 800,000 to 950,000 distinct CDR3 sequences listed, about 28% are singletons. This clonotype was recorded at least ten times. As yet, its antigen is unknown. These data also formed part of another study, on T cells of mothers and their children.

The material sequenced was blood. This receptor was identified in a woman aged 40 to 49 in good health.

Here the CDR3 DNA reads TGCGCCAGCAGCTTGGAGACAGGTGGCTCTGAGCAGTTCTTC. Translated, it gives CASSLETGGSEQFF. The chain carries TRBV5-1 and TRBJ2-1, with TRBD1 as a possible D gene (6 bases). Trimming shortened V by 0 bases and J by 9 bases, and 13 bases separated the two germline ends. The CDR3 has 14 amino acids. Germline-derived CDR1 and CDR2 are SGHRS and YFSETQ.